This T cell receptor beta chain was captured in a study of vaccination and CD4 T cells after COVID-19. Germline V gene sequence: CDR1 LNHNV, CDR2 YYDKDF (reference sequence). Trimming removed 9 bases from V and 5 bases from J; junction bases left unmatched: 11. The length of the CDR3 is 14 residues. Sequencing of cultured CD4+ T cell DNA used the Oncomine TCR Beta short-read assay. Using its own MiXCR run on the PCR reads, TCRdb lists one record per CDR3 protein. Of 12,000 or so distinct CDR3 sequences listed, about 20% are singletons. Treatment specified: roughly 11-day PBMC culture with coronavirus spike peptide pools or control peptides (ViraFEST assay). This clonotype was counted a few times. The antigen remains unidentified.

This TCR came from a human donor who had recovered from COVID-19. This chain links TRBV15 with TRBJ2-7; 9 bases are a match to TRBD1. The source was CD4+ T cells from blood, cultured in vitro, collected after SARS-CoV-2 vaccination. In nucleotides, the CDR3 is TGTGCCACTGCGGAGAGGGACAGGGCCCACGAGCAGTACTTC. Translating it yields CATAERDRAHEQYF.